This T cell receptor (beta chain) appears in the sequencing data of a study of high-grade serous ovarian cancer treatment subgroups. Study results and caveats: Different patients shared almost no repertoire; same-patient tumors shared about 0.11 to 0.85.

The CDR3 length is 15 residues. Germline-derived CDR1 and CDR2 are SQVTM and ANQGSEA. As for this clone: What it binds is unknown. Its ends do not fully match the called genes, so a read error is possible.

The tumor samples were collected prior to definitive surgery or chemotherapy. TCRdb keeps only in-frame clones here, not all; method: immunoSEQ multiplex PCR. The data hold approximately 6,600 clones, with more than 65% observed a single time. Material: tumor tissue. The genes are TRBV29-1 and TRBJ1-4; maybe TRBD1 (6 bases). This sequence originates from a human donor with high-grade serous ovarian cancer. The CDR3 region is CSGRPLGGHGRKTVF. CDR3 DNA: TGCAGCGGACGACCGTTAGGGGGACACGGTCGAAAAACTGTTTTT. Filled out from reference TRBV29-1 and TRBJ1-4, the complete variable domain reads SAVISQKPSRDICQRGTSLTIQCQVDSQVTMMFWYRQQPGQSLTLIATANQGSEATYESGFVIDKFPISRPNLTFSTLTVSNMSPEDSSIYLCSGRPLGGHGRKTVFGSGTQLSVL.